The next 11 T cell receptor beta chains were all read from a single sample in a study of shared clonotypes between healthy human individuals. The assay was immunoSEQ multiplex PCR, and TCRdb's table has in-frame clones only and misses some. This table has around 2,000,000 clones, roughly 95% appearing once. Terminally differentiated effector memory CD45RA+ cells were left out of the naive CD8 fraction, which was CD45RO-negative and positively selected for CCR7. The sequencing sample was made of naive CD8+ T cells sorted from blood. Source of these receptors: a man aged 18 to 30 in good health.

The chain is built from TRBV6-6 and TRBJ2-7; no clear D. V lost 7 bases and J 2 bases, leaving 6 bases between the germline ends. This CDR3 is 11 amino acids long. Germline CDR1 MNHNY, CDR2 SVGAGI (reference sequence). The CDR3 loop reads CASKGTYEQYF. The CDR3 nucleotides are TGTGCCAGCAAGGGTACCTACGAGCAGTACTTC.

The gene calls are TRBV29-1 and TRBJ1-1; D not resolved. This CDR3 comprises 16 residues. V lost 4 bases and J 1 base, leaving 19 bases between the germline ends. Germline V gene data show CDR1 as SQVTM and CDR2 as ANQGSEA. The CDR3 loop is CSVGSPKAPGNTEAFF. As DNA, the CDR3 is TGCAGCGTTGGGTCCCCAAAAGCCCCTGGGAACACTGAAGCTTTCTTT.

Points on this clone: The sample has other DNA sequences that encode this CDR3 too. Here the CDR3 reads CASSLRGEETQYF. DNA of the CDR3: TGTGCCAGCAGCTTACGGGGAGAGGAGACCCAGTACTTC. The chain employs TRBV7-9 and TRBJ2-5; possibly TRBD2 for D (5 bases). The CDR3 is 13 residues long. V lost 2 bases to trimming and J lost 5 bases, with 9 bases between them. Looked up from germline, CDR1 is SEHNR and CDR2 is FQNEAQ (reference sequence).

The chain couples TRBV2 to TRBJ1-3, with D uncertain. The V end was cut by 5 bases, the J end by 0 bases, with 5 bases between. Germline values: CDR1 SNHLY, CDR2 FYNNEI. CDR3 size: 13 residues. CDR3: CASSITSGNTIYF. The CDR3, as DNA: TGTGCCAGCAGTATAACCTCTGGAAACACCATATATTTT.

CDR3 sequence: CASSPGATTNEKLFF. In nucleotides, the CDR3 is TGTGCCAGCAGCCCCGGAGCCACAACTAATGAAAAACTGTTTTTT. The rearrangement joins TRBV11-2 to TRBJ1-4; D unresolved. V dropped 5 bases and J dropped 0 bases, with 10 bases sitting between them. The CDR3 is 15 residues long. Per the germline V gene, CDR1 is SGHAT and CDR2 is FQNNGV.

Concerning this clone: Other nucleotide sequences from this sample produce the same CDR3. The chain carries TRBV9 and TRBJ2-7; D may be TRBD1 (6 bases). The CDR3 runs 13 residues. CDR1 and CDR2 (germline): SGDLS, YYNGEE. Trimming stripped 2 bases from V and 1 base from J, with 7 bases between. The CDR3 sequence: CASSVQGSYEQYF. Written as DNA, the CDR3 is TGTGCCAGCAGCGTGCAGGGGTCCTACGAGCAGTACTTC.

The chain is built from TRBV29-1 and TRBJ2-2; 7 bases are shared with TRBD1. The V and J ends lost 7 bases and 1 base, in that order; junction bases with no gene match: 9. This CDR3 comprises 15 residues. CDR1 and CDR2 from the germline V gene are SQVTM and ANQGSEA. The CDR3 DNA sequence: TGCAGCGGCCTACAGGGGACAAGGAACACCGGGGAGCTGTTTTTT. This gives the protein CSGLQGTRNTGELFF.

The J gene is TRBJ1-5, the V gene TRBV5-8; D gene ambiguous. CDR1 is SGHTS and CDR2 is YDEGEE in the germline V gene. CDR3 length: 15 amino acids. Trimming took off 0 bases at V and 1 base at J, with 8 bases between the two ends. The CDR3 nucleotides read TGTGCCAGCAGCTTGGACGGGTTCAGCAATCAGCCCCAGCATTTT. Translating gives CASSLDGFSNQPQHF.

This chain links TRBV27 with TRBJ2-1; 9 nucleotides align to TRBD1. V shed 6 bases, J shed 7 bases, and the junction held 7 bases outside the gene matches. CDR3 length: 14 amino acids. From germline, CDR1 is MNHEY and CDR2 SMNVEV (reference sequence). CDR3 nucleotides: TGTGCCAGCAGAACCGGGACAGGGTTAAATGAGCAGTTCTTC. This encodes CASRTGTGLNEQFF.

The chain has TRBV30 and TRBJ2-1; TRBD2 matches at 9 bases. The CDR3 sequence is 17 residues long. The ends lost 3 bases at V and 8 bases at J; junction bases unmatched: 17. Germline CDR1 is GTSNPN and CDR2 is SVGIG (reference sequence). CDR3 nucleotides: TGTGCCTGGAGCGAGGGTGTAGCGGGAGTTGGGGTTGATGAGCAGTTCTTC. Its translation: CAWSEGVAGVGVDEQFF. The variable domain in full, with the rest retrieved from reference TRBV30 and TRBJ2-1, is SQTIHQWPATLVQPVGSPLSLECTVEGTSNPNLYWYRQAAGRGLQLLFYSVGIGQISSEVPQNLSASRPQDRQFILSSKKLLLSDSGFYLCAWSEGVAGVGVDEQFFGPGTRLTVL.

The rearrangement uses TRBV6-5 and TRBJ1-1, with D maybe TRBD1 (5 bases). Germline V lookup: CDR1 MNHEY, CDR2 SVGAGI. V was clipped by 5 bases and J by 5 bases, with 18 bases between them. CDR3 length equals 15 residues. CDR3 nucleotide sequence: TGTGCCAGCAGTCCTGTGGTGGGGGTAAAAACTGAAGCTTTCTTT. This codes for CASSPVVGVKTEAFF.